The source of this TCR beta chain is a study of shared clonotypes between healthy human individuals. The table came from immunoSEQ multiplex PCR; TCRdb's copy has only in-frame clones and leaves some out. The table has approximately 120,000 clones, about 70% seen once; the top ten hold 24%. Germline lookup yields CDR1 SGHNT and CDR2 YYREEE (reference sequence). The CDR3 is 18 residues long. J was trimmed by 0 bases and V by 0 bases; bases with no gene match: 7. This sequence was found in a woman aged 30 to 39 in good health. The J gene is TRBJ2-2, the V gene TRBV5-4; 8 bases are shared with TRBD1. The sequenced sample consisted of memory CD8+ T cells sorted from blood. Documented subset: CD45RO+ cells pooled with CCR7-negative TemRA cells. The CDR3 DNA follows: TGTGCCAGCAGCTTGGTGGGGACAGGTCGGACGAACACCGGGGAGCTGTTTTTT. Translation: CASSLVGTGRTNTGELFF.